This T cell receptor beta chain is drawn from a study of blood T cell repertoires in COVID-19. Study in general: Sites in the United States, Italy and Spain provided acute and convalescent COVID-19 samples. T cells, B-cell-depleted T cells, or PBMCs provided the cDNA or gDNA that served as material.

Germline V gene sequence: CDR1 KGHSH, CDR2 LQKENI. Trimming removed 2 bases from V and 0 bases from J, with 13 bases in between. The CDR3 length is 16 residues. The sample holds one count of this clone. Authors' methods: Amplifying reference gene primers gave estimates of nucleated cell counts. Sequencing used immunoSEQ multiplex PCR; TCRdb keeps in-frame clones, though not all of them. Clone size and V and J calls were adopted from that table, with D and trimming inferred from the DNA. Seen here are more than 85,000 clones, 85% observed once, and the top ten hold 38%. The sample taken for sequencing was peripheral blood. This rearrangement joins TRBV18 to TRBJ1-1, with D possibly TRBD1 on 6 matching bases. The clonotype originates from an elderly man with acute or convalescent COVID-19. The CDR3 is CASSPTGTPMNTEAFF. CDR3 DNA sequence: TGTGCCAGCTCACCAACAGGGACGCCTATGAACACTGAAGCTTTCTTT.